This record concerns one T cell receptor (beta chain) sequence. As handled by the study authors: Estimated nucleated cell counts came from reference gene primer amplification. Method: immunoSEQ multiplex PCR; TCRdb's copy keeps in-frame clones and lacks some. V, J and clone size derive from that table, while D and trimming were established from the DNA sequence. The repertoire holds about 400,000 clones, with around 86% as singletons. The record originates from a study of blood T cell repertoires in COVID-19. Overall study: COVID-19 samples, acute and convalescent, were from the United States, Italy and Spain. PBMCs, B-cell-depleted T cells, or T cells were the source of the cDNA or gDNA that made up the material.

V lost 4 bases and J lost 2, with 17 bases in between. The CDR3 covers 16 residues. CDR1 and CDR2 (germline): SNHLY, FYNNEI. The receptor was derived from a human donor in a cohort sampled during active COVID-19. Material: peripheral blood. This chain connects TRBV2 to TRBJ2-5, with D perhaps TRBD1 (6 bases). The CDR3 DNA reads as TGTGCCAGCAGTGTCGGAGGACAGCTTTCACAAGAGACCCAGTACTTC. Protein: CASSVGGQLSQETQYF.